The present TCR beta chain was sequenced within a study of T cell responses to AZD1222 COVID-19 vaccine. Notes on the study in general: Among AZD1222 vaccinees, only 5 to 7 were seropositive at baseline. Regions 160-218 and 743-854 dominated among vaccine-associated CD4 TCRs spanning spike. Nearly half of spike-specific TCRs reportedly go after variant regions that carry no mutations. It should be noted that donors were predominantly white British and more often female, and clonal diversity was possibly underestimated.

Per the germline V gene, CDR1 is LGHDT and CDR2 is YNNKEL (reference sequence). The CDR3 has 13 residues. The germline V and J ends were trimmed by 1 base and 8 bases, with 9 bases remaining between them. Profiled with immunoSEQ multiplex PCR; TCRdb holds only in-frame clones, not every one. The table lists 100,000 to 150,000 clones, 70% to 90% of them singletons. This clone appeared a single time. Its antigen is unidentified. The specimen was peripheral blood, collected on day 0 of AZD1222 vaccination. This TCR was sampled from an adult in good health. The J gene is TRBJ1-5, the V gene TRBV3-1 (or the pseudogene TRBV3-2); no definite D call. CDR3 amino acids: CASSQGLKKPQHF. The CDR3 coding sequence is TGTGCCAGCAGCCAAGGGCTGAAAAAGCCCCAGCATTTT.